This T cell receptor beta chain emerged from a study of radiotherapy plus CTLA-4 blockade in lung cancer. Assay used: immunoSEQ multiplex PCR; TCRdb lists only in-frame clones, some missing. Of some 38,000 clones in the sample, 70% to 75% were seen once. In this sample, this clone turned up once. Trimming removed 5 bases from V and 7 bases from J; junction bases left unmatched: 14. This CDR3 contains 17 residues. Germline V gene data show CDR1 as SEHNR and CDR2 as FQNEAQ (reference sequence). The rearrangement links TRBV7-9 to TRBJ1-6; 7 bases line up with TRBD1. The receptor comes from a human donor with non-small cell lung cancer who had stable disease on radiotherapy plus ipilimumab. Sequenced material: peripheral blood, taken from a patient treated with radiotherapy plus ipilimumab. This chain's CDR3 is CASSLRPPHRGNSPLHF. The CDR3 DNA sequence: TGTGCCAGCAGCCTTAGGCCTCCCCACAGGGGAAATTCACCCCTCCACTTT.